These 31 T cell receptor beta chains came from one sample sequenced in a study of T cells after yellow fever vaccination (dated by TCRdb to 2018 to 2020). This specimen's treatment or condition label, per the study, means: live attenuated yellow fever vaccine strain. The library was obtained by 5' RACE. The sequencer was an Illumina NovaSeq 6000. TCRdb took the public reads, trimmed them with fastp at Q25, ran MiXCR for clone calling and kept in-frame beta chains. Rows with a matching CDR3 protein are joined into one entry that keeps the most common DNA and genes. Recorded for this sample are about 220,000 distinct CDR3 sequences; less than 3.5% of them occurred a single time. In total, the top ten clones hold 2.5% to 3.5% of the sample. The starting material was CD4+ T cells sorted from PBMCs, obtained 10 days after the yellow fever booster vaccination. The receptors were sampled from a man between 18 and 35 years old who received the YFV17D yellow fever vaccine.

This clonotype was picked up many times. V and J are TRBV11-2 and TRBJ1-5; a weak D match, TRBD1 (5 bases). Germline V gene sequence: CDR1 SGHAT, CDR2 FQNNGV. This CDR3 contains 14 residues. V was trimmed by 6 bases and J by 15 bases, leaving 24 bases between them. The CDR3 loop reads CASRVDMSAGETHF. The CDR3 DNA follows: TGTGCCAGCAGGGTGGACATGTCGGCCGGGGAAACGCATTTT.

The table lists this clonotype with many counts. This sequence joins TRBV12-3 or TRBV12-4 and TRBJ2-5, with 10 bases matching TRBD1. V shed 5 bases, J shed 11 bases, and the junction held 8 bases outside the gene matches. There are 13 residues in the CDR3. CDR3 DNA sequence: TGTGCCAGCAGTCGGACAGGGGGTAAAGTTCAGTACTTC. This translates into CASSRTGGKVQYF.

This clonotype was seen many times. CDR3 sequence: CASSFSAGGYSTDTQYF. DNA of the CDR3: TGTGCCAGCAGTTTCTCAGCGGGGGGATATAGCACAGATACGCAGTATTTT. The chain links TRBV6-5 to TRBJ2-3, with TRBD2 identical over 9 bases. Unmatched junction bases numbered 8, after V lost 4 bases and J lost 0 bases. Looked up from germline, CDR1 is MNHEY and CDR2 is SVGAGI. The CDR3 sequence is 17 residues long.

The sample holds many counts of this clonotype. This chain connects TRBV7-9 to TRBJ2-7; tentative D call: TRBD2 (5 bases). Per germline, CDR1 SEHNR and CDR2 FQNEAQ (reference sequence). V was cut by 0 bases and J by 5 bases, with 11 bases left in between. The CDR3 is made up of 14 amino acids. In nucleotides, the CDR3 is TGTGCCAGCAGCTTAGCGGTTGTGAGGGACGAGCAGTACTTC. This encodes CASSLAVVRDEQYF.

The chain couples TRBV11-2 to TRBJ1-2; 8 positions match TRBD1. The CDR3 consists of 15 residues. Germline-derived CDR1 and CDR2 are SGHAT and FQNNGV. The V segment lost 3 bases and the J segment 4 bases; nucleotides outside the gene matches: 7. CDR3 residues: CASSFGATGGYGYTF. The CDR3 coding sequence is TGTGCCAGCAGCTTTGGCGCTACAGGGGGCTATGGCTACACCTTC.

This clonotype was observed many times. The genes are TRBV11-1 and TRBJ2-5, with 7 bases lining up with TRBD1. Trimming took 3 bases from V and 5 from J; bases not matched to a gene: 6. The CDR3 length is 14 residues. Germline CDR1 and CDR2: SGHAT and FQDESV (reference sequence). CDR3 residues: CASSFNTGEETQYF. CDR3 bases: TGTGCCAGCAGCTTTAATACAGGGGAGGAGACCCAGTACTTC.

This clonotype was seen repeatedly, ten times or more. This chain joins TRBV20-1 and TRBJ2-7, with D possibly TRBD2 on 6 matching bases. The V end was cut by 1 base, the J end by 3 bases, with 10 bases between. Germline V CDR1 and CDR2: DFQATT, SNEGSKA (reference sequence). The CDR3 runs to 13 residues. The CDR3 bases are TGCAGTGCTAGAGGGGGAGGCCGCTACGAGCAGTACTTC. It yields the protein CSARGGGRYEQYF.

This clonotype has ten or more counts. J is TRBJ2-1 and V is TRBV7-2; unclear D gene. Germline CDR1 and CDR2: SGHTA and FQGNSA. This CDR3 spans 11 amino acids. V lost 7 bases and J lost 3, with 4 bases in between. CDR3 sequence (DNA): TGTGCCAGCAACTTCTACAATGAGCAGTTCTTC. Residues: CASNFYNEQFF.

The chain is built from TRBV20-1 and TRBJ2-7; D uncertain. CDR3 length: 13 residues. Deletions cut 3 bases from V and 3 bases from J, with 12 bases between. CDR1 and CDR2 (germline): DFQATT, SNEGSKA (reference sequence). CDR3 coding DNA: TGCAGTGCTAGTCCCCGCGCCTACTACGAGCAGTACTTC. It encodes CSASPRAYYEQYF.

This clonotype was counted at least ten times. The chain recombines TRBV12-3 or TRBV12-4 with TRBJ2-3; unclear D gene. V was clipped by 1 base and J by 4 bases, with 9 bases between them. The CDR3 loop spans 14 amino acids. The DNA of the CDR3 is TGTGCCAGCAGTTTAGATCTCCGACCAGATACGCAGTATTTT. Its translation is CASSLDLRPDTQYF.

This chain joins TRBV4-2 and TRBJ2-1, with TRBD2 matching 7 bases. There are 16 residues in the CDR3. CDR1 is LGHNA, CDR2 YNFKEQ, per germline. The V segment lost 3 bases and the J segment 4 bases; nucleotides outside the gene matches: 9. The DNA for the CDR3 is TGTGCCAGCAGCCACCTCGCCGGGGGGAATTACAATGAGCAGTTCTTC. As protein: CASSHLAGGNYNEQFF.

This clonotype came up many times. The gene calls are TRBV15 and TRBJ1-4; D perhaps matches TRBD1 (5 bases). Trimming shortened V by 0 bases and J by 6 bases, and 11 bases separated the two germline ends. This CDR3 contains 15 residues. From germline, CDR1 is LNHNV and CDR2 YYDKDF (reference sequence). In DNA, the CDR3 is TGTGCCACCAGCAGAGACAGGGCCTGGGATGAAAAACTGTTTTTT. It translates to CATSRDRAWDEKLFF.

This clonotype was recorded many times. This chain joins TRBV29-1 and TRBJ1-4; 10 bases map to TRBD1. V shed 6 bases and J 4 bases; nucleotides not matched to a gene: 5. The CDR3 contains 14 residues. Germline CDR1 is SQVTM and CDR2 is ANQGSEA. The CDR3 bases are TGCAGCGTGACAGGGGGCGTACTTAATGAAAAACTGTTTTTT. Its protein product is CSVTGGVLNEKLFF. The full variable domain, in which reference TRBV29-1 and TRBJ1-4 provide the parts outside the CDR3, is SAVISQKPSRDICQRGTSLTIQCQVDSQVTMMFWYRQQPGQSLTLIATANQGSEATYESGFVIDKFPISRPNLTFSTLTVSNMSPEDSSIYLCSVTGGVLNEKLFFGSGTQLSVL.

This clonotype was seen repeatedly, ten times or more. The chain uses TRBV5-1 and TRBJ1-1, with no clear D. The ends were cut back, 0 bases at V and 4 bases at J, with 10 bases in the middle. Germline CDR1 is SGHRS and CDR2 is YFSETQ. The CDR3 has 14 residues. For the CDR3, the DNA is TGCGCCAGCAGCTTGGTACCGTCCTTCACTGAAGCTTTCTTT. Encoded protein: CASSLVPSFTEAFF.

This clonotype was found many times. The chain carries TRBV6-5 and TRBJ2-2; D unresolved. The length of the CDR3 is 12 residues. The V end lost 11 bases, the J end lost 1 base, and 8 bases lay between the germline ends. Germline CDR1 reads MNHEY; CDR2 reads SVGAGI. This CDR3 is CAASRNTGELFF. The CDR3, as DNA: TGTGCCGCCTCCCGGAACACCGGGGAGCTGTTTTTT.

This clonotype was seen at least ten times. The chain has TRBV20-1 and TRBJ2-3; TRBD1 matches at 10 bases. CDR3 size: 16 residues. Germline assignment: CDR1 DFQATT and CDR2 SNEGSKA (reference sequence). V lost 2 bases to trimming and J lost 10 bases; unmatched junction nucleotides: 15. CDR3 coding DNA: TGCAGTGCTAGAAGCCCGACAGGGGGCGATGGTTTTCCGCAGTATTTT. It codes for CSARSPTGGDGFPQYF.

There are many counts of this clonotype. This rearrangement joins TRBV7-9 to TRBJ2-1; TRBD1 matches 7 bases. Germline-derived CDR1 and CDR2 are SEHNR and FQNEAQ (reference sequence). CDR3 length: 16 residues. Trimming cost V 5 bases and J 6 bases; bases outside gene matches: 13. The CDR3 coding sequence is TGTGCCAGCAGCCCCCGACAGGGTGGGATGGGCAATGAGCAGTTCTTC. Residues: CASSPRQGGMGNEQFF.

This clonotype appeared many times. This chain connects TRBV27 to TRBJ2-2, with 8 positions matching TRBD2. Losses at the gene ends were 6 bases for V and 5 bases for J; bases not matched to a gene: 14. Germline V gene lookup returns CDR1 MNHEY and CDR2 SMNVEV (reference sequence). The CDR3 runs to 17 residues. CDR3 amino acids: CASSVLADTPGTGELFF. The CDR3 nucleotides read TGTGCCAGCAGCGTACTAGCGGACACCCCGGGGACCGGGGAGCTGTTTTTT.

At least ten counts were recorded for this clonotype. The rearrangement joins TRBV19 to TRBJ2-2; the D gene is possibly TRBD1 (5 bases). The CDR3 extends over 14 amino acids. Per germline, CDR1 LNHDA and CDR2 SQIVND (reference sequence). Trimming left V 3 bases short and J 5 bases short, with 10 bases between. The CDR3 nucleotides read TGTGCCAGTAGTATGCAGGGCAGAACCGGGGAGCTGTTTTTT. This codes for CASSMQGRTGELFF.

This clonotype was detected many times. The chain carries TRBV5-1 and TRBJ2-2, with unresolved D. The V gene lost 1 base and the J gene lost 0 bases, with 4 bases spanning the gap. CDR3 length: 14 amino acids. Germline CDR1 SGHRS, CDR2 YFSETQ. The CDR3 sequence is CASSLTANTGELFF. CDR3 bases: TGCGCCAGCAGCTTGACAGCGAACACCGGGGAGCTGTTTTTT.

This clonotype has a count of ten or more. The CDR3 region is CASSVVAGLDTGELFF. The CDR3 DNA sequence: TGTGCCAGCAGCGTAGTGGCAGGGCTCGACACCGGGGAGCTGTTTTTT. This chain uses TRBV9 with TRBJ2-2; D perhaps matches TRBD1 (5 bases). The V end was cut by 0 bases, the J end by 3 bases, with 12 bases between. The length of the CDR3 is 16 residues. Germline lookup yields CDR1 SGDLS and CDR2 YYNGEE.

This clonotype was seen many times. This rearrangement joins TRBV18 to TRBJ1-6, with 10 bases matching TRBD1. There are 15 residues in the CDR3. Per the germline V gene, CDR1 is KGHSH and CDR2 is LQKENI. The V and J ends lost 3 bases and 5 bases, in that order; junction bases with no gene match: 1. The CDR3 here is CASSPGTGDNSPLHF. The CDR3 coding sequence is TGTGCCAGCTCACCCGGGACAGGGGATAATTCACCCCTCCACTTT.

J is TRBJ2-7 and V is TRBV6-2 or TRBV6-3, with 7 bases lining up with TRBD2. CDR1 and CDR2 from the germline V gene are MNHEY and SVGEGT. The V gene end was trimmed by 4 bases and the J gene end by 2 bases; junction bases not matched to a gene: 2. The CDR3 is made up of 13 amino acids. The chain's CDR3 is CASSSLAAYEQYF. As DNA, the CDR3 is TGTGCCAGCAGTTCTCTAGCGGCCTACGAGCAGTACTTC.

The DNA of the CDR3 is TGTGCCAGCAGCTTATCGCGGGGGAACGAGCAGTACTTC. Protein product: CASSLSRGNEQYF. The rearrangement joins TRBV7-6 to TRBJ2-7; 7 bases are shared with TRBD2. Germline CDR1 reads SGHVS; CDR2 reads FNYEAQ. The CDR3 has 13 residues. The junction had 3 bases not matched to a gene; V was cut back by 2 bases and J by 5 bases.

The chain's CDR3 is CAVQGGETQYF. The CDR3 coding sequence is TGTGCCGTCCAAGGGGGGGAGACCCAGTACTTC. The gene calls are TRBV2 and TRBJ2-5; possibly TRBD1 or TRBD2 for D (6 bases each). Germline assignment: CDR1 SNHLY and CDR2 FYNNEI. The CDR3 loop spans 11 amino acids. Trimming cost V 11 bases and J 5 bases, with 12 bases left between them.

This clonotype was counted at least ten times. A junction boundary mismatches the germline segment, possibly from a read error. The chain links TRBV20-1 to TRBJ2-3, with 12 bases lining up with TRBD1. The germline V gene has CDR1 DFQATT and CDR2 SNEGSKA (reference sequence). This CDR3 region has 15 residues. The CDR3 sequence: CSVRAGQGASGTQYF. The CDR3 region has the DNA TGCAGTGTTAGAGCGGGACAGGGGGCGTCAGGTACGCAGTATTTT.

The chain joins TRBV3-1 to TRBJ2-7, with 10 bases lining up with TRBD2. CDR3 size: 15 residues. V trimming: 1 base; J trimming: 6 bases; junction bases outside the gene matches: 6. Germline assignment: CDR1 LGHDT and CDR2 YNNKEL (reference sequence). The CDR3 DNA sequence: TGTGCCAGCAGCCAAGGGGGAGCGGGGGGGCTCGAGCAGTACGTC. Its protein is CASSQGGAGGLEQYV.

This clonotype occurred many times. The chain combines TRBV12-3 or TRBV12-4 with TRBJ2-7; tentatively, D is TRBD2 (6 bases). The CDR3 covers 15 residues. V was clipped by 1 base and J by 2 bases, with 12 bases between them. In nucleotides, the CDR3 is TGTGCCAGCAGTTTAGAGGGCTTAGCGGCCTACGAGCAGTACTTC. This encodes CASSLEGLAAYEQYF.

V usage is TRBV29-1 and J usage is TRBJ2-5, with 12 bases identical to TRBD1. This CDR3 spans 13 amino acids. Trimming took 7 bases from V and 4 from J; bases not matched to a gene: 4. Germline V CDR1 and CDR2: SQVTM, ANQGSEA. DNA of the CDR3: TGCAGCGGGGGGACAGGGGGCGGAGAGACCCAGTACTTC. Translation gives CSGGTGGGETQYF.

This clonotype was observed many times. V gene TRBV5-1 combines with J gene TRBJ2-2; 11 nucleotides align to TRBD2. Germline V lookup: CDR1 SGHRS, CDR2 YFSETQ. The CDR3 totals 15 residues. V dropped 5 bases and J dropped 2; count of bases not matched to a gene: 2. The CDR3 DNA reads as TGCGCCAGCAGAACTAGCGGGGGTAACACCGGGGAGCTGTTTTTT. It encodes CASRTSGGNTGELFF.

CDR3 sequence reads: CASSFDLLGGNTIYF. DNA of the CDR3: TGCGCCAGCAGCTTCGATCTACTTGGGGGAAACACCATATATTTT. This chain uses TRBV5-1 with TRBJ1-3; D call uncertain. V gave up 2 bases and J gave up 4 bases, with 13 bases separating them. Germline CDR1 is SGHRS and CDR2 is YFSETQ. The CDR3 is 15 residues long.